Listed below are T cell receptor beta chains from one sample, sequenced in a study of blood T cells in healthy people across ages. MiXCR was run by TCRdb on the 5' RACE reads, yielding one entry per CDR3 protein. The repertoire holds over 1,500,000 distinct CDR3 sequences, with around half as singletons. The sample was blood. Receptor source: a woman aged 40-49 years in good health. Both conserved end residues are trimmed from each CDR3.

v_call	j_call	cdr3_aa
TRBV12-3/TRBV12-4	TRBJ2-6	ASSPRVGTAPSGANVLT
TRBV5-6	TRBJ2-2	ASTFGTWTGELF
TRBV4-3	TRBJ2-3	ASSQDNGGDTQY
TRBV6-5	TRBJ2-7	ASSPPGQGLHEQY
TRBV6-2/TRBV6-3	TRBJ1-6	ASSIGLWNSPLH
TRBV7-2	TRBJ2-5	AGSLAYGLDQETQY
TRBV28	TRBJ1-2	ASSLFERGYT
TRBV6-4	TRBJ2-3	ASSDIIGDTQY
TRBV7-9	TRBJ1-4	ASSSLPDRAVATNEKLF
TRBV20-1	TRBJ2-1	SARVRTSGGAWNEQF
TRBV5-1	TRBJ2-7	ASSAGQSYEQY
TRBV5-6	TRBJ2-7	ASSRRTGSSDEQY
TRBV5-1	TRBJ2-3	ASSLDLAGRAEDTQY
TRBV7-2	TRBJ1-2	ASSLNAGANYGYT
TRBV7-2	TRBJ1-1	ASSLIRGLFTEAF
TRBV13	TRBJ2-5	ASSPEGRSNGETQY
TRBV28	TRBJ2-7	ASSFANRDRAHEQY
TRBV29-1	TRBJ2-5	SVATPKAGGETQY
TRBV4-2	TRBJ2-3	ASSPAGTSNTDTQY
TRBV20-1	TRBJ2-7	SASAPGDYEQY
TRBV6-5	TRBJ2-2	ASSYSRTGGKITGELF
TRBV19	TRBJ2-1	ASSIPSGGWDEQF
TRBV7-2	TRBJ2-7	ASSWKSSYEQY
TRBV28	TRBJ1-5	ASSLPRGPSNQPQH
TRBV7-2	TRBJ2-7	ASSVDRGEYEQY
TRBV4-3	TRBJ2-5	ASSQDQGETQY
TRBV20-1	TRBJ2-1	SARARRDRGRYNEQF
TRBV6-5	TRBJ1-2	ASSYQTGNYGYT
TRBV12-5	TRBJ2-3	ASGLGSGGTDTQY
TRBV7-9	TRBJ2-4	ASSPLAGTVKNIQY
TRBV27	TRBJ2-1	ASQGRSSYNEQF
TRBV20-1	TRBJ2-3	SARVPLASTDTQY
TRBV20-1	TRBJ1-5	SASTDTNQPQH
TRBV20-1	TRBJ2-5	SAIDYGHEETQY
TRBV6-2/TRBV6-3	TRBJ2-5	ASSYSNGGGPRETQY
TRBV18	TRBJ2-1	ASSPKVLQF
TRBV5-1	TRBJ1-1	ASSLVTGRDTEAF
TRBV28	TRBJ2-7	ASRQGQGASYEQY
TRBV25-1	TRBJ2-1	ASSELSGLAGFHNEQF
TRBV6-5	TRBJ1-4	ASSPDRGLQKLF
TRBV2	TRBJ1-2	ASSQRQGAGGYT
TRBV6-2/TRBV6-3	.	ASTSSWADEQY
TRBV7-9	TRBJ2-1	ASSRGIDNEQF
TRBV12-3/TRBV12-4	TRBJ2-7	ASSYLQGLGCEQY
TRBV12-3/TRBV12-4	TRBJ1-2	ASSLAQNGYT
TRBV6-2/TRBV6-3	TRBJ1-2	ASSSDPVYGYT
TRBV7-9	TRBJ2-5	ASSFSGTNPRETQY
TRBV15	TRBJ2-1	ATSRDISGGYNEQF
TRBV6-5	TRBJ2-7	ASSSNTGSSYEQY
TRBV29-1	TRBJ2-3	SVEDFASGSWGTQY
TRBV29-1	TRBJ2-1	SVEDRITSYNEQF
TRBV6-5	TRBJ2-7	ASSPDRAYPYEQY
TRBV5-1	TRBJ1-2	ASSFSDGYNYGYT
TRBV20-1	TRBJ1-1	SARDRVTEAF
TRBV5-1	TRBJ1-2	AGSLGGNGYT